The present T cell receptor (beta chain) was sequenced within a study of blood T cells in healthy people across ages. Next came a second PCR, run for roughly 6 to 11 cycles, which used a sample-barcoded 5' primer along with a J-beta primer mix. Using its own MiXCR run on the 5' RACE reads, TCRdb lists one record per CDR3 protein. The data hold 1.8 million or so distinct CDR3 sequences, with about two fifths observed a single time. As regards this clonotype: A clone one base away is much larger, so this may be a read error.

This CDR3 spans 12 amino acids. V was trimmed by 6 bases and J by 6 bases, leaving 9 bases between them. V gene TRBV12-3 or TRBV12-4 combines with J gene TRBJ1-5, with D unclear. The specimen was blood. This TCR came from a human donor in good health. The CDR3 nucleotides read TGTGCCAGCAGGGTAGGAGGTCAGCCCCAGCATTTT. It encodes CASRVGGQPQHF.